The 15 T cell receptor beta chains listed next were all sequenced from one sample in a study of monozygotic twins with inflammatory bowel disease. TCRdb reprocessed the 5' RACE reads; each CDR3 protein has one entry and no DNA is given. Recorded for this sample: approximately 380,000 distinct CDR3 sequences. The sequencing sample was made of blood. The origin of the receptors is a human donor with ulcerative colitis or Crohn's disease, or a healthy co-twin of an affected twin (not recorded which).

This chain uses TRBV5-4 with TRBJ2-5; the D gene TCRdb calls, TRBD1, cannot be checked with no DNA. Germline V gene sequence: CDR1 SGHNT, CDR2 YYREEE (reference sequence). The CDR3 is made up of 13 amino acids. CDR3 in amino acids: CASMGTTEETQYF.

This chain connects TRBV3-1 to TRBJ1-4; no DNA is available, so the TRBD1 call from TCRdb remains unchecked. Germline V gene sequence: CDR1 LGHDT, CDR2 YNNKEL (reference sequence). This CDR3 has 17 residues. This CDR3 reads CASSQDLSGGNHEKLFF.

This rearrangement joins TRBV5-1 to TRBJ2-3; TCRdb picks TRBD1, but there is no DNA to check that call. The CDR3 contains 16 residues. The germline V gene has CDR1 SGHRS and CDR2 YFSETQ. CDR3 region: CASSFPTGADTDTQYF.

The rearrangement uses TRBV14 and TRBJ1-1; the D call of TRBD1 rests on TCRdb alone, since no DNA is present to check it. The CDR3 runs to 16 residues. Germline lookup yields CDR1 SGHDN and CDR2 FVKESK. The CDR3 sequence: CASSQSGRFLNTEAFF. Using reference TRBV14 and TRBJ1-1 for the parts outside the CDR3, the full variable domain is EAGVTQFPSHSVIEKGQTVTLRCDPISGHDNLYWYRRVMGKEIKFLLHFVKESKQDESGMPNNRFLAERTGGTYSTLKVQPAELEDSGVYFCASSQSGRFLNTEAFFGQGTRLTVV.

This chain connects TRBV5-1 to TRBJ2-3; lacking DNA, the TRBD1 call made by TCRdb goes unchecked. The length of the CDR3 is 15 residues. The germline V gene has CDR1 SGHRS and CDR2 YFSETQ. The CDR3 region is CASSLGGGNTDTQYF.

This chain links TRBV7-2 with TRBJ2-7. The CDR3 runs 14 residues. The germline V gene encodes CDR1 SGHTA and CDR2 FQGNSA. CDR3 amino acids: CASSLVWGRYEQYF.

This chain joins TRBV5-8 and TRBJ2-3; TCRdb calls TRBD2, which cannot be checked without DNA. The germline gives CDR1 SGHTS, CDR2 YDEGEE. This CDR3 has 17 amino acids. The CDR3 sequence is CASTLNRGGTYTDTQYF.

The chain carries TRBV7-2 and TRBJ2-3. CDR1 and CDR2 from the germline V gene are SGHTA and FQGNSA. The CDR3 consists of 13 residues. CDR3 sequence reads: CASSFLRADTQYF.

V is TRBV5-6 and J is TRBJ2-1; TCRdb calls TRBD1, which cannot be checked without DNA. Germline CDR1 reads SGHDT; CDR2 reads YYEEEE. This CDR3 region has 15 residues. CDR3 sequence: CASSLTGTAYNEQFF.

The chain is built from TRBV6-1 and TRBJ2-1; TCRdb lists TRBD1, though no DNA is available to test this call. Germline V lookup: CDR1 MNHNS, CDR2 SASEGT. The CDR3 sequence is 17 residues long. CDR3 region: CASSEARVGTGYNEQFF.

This chain links TRBV5-1 with TRBJ2-2; TCRdb's D call of TRBD1 is untestable without DNA. Germline V gene sequence: CDR1 SGHRS, CDR2 YFSETQ. This CDR3 comprises 16 residues. The CDR3 reads CASSLVAGGSTGELFF.

The chain employs TRBV4-2 and TRBJ2-1. CDR3 size: 17 residues. Germline loops: CDR1 LGHNA, CDR2 YNFKEQ. CDR3: CASSQDLSGRFNNEQFF.

The chain has TRBV5-1 and TRBJ2-5. The CDR3 is 13 amino acids. Per the germline V gene, CDR1 is SGHRS and CDR2 is YFSETQ. The CDR3 region is CASTQTPQETQYF.

This chain joins TRBV4-3 and TRBJ2-2. Germline CDR1 and CDR2: LGHNA and YSLEER. The CDR3 length is 17 residues. The CDR3 is CASSQDGVGSVTGELFF.

The J gene is TRBJ2-5, the V gene TRBV5-1; the D call of TRBD1 rests on TCRdb alone, since no DNA is present to check it. The CDR3 spans 14 residues. Germline V lookup: CDR1 SGHRS, CDR2 YFSETQ. The CDR3 loop is CASSWGQVQETQYF.